A single sample is the source of the 9 T cell receptor beta chains below, sequenced in a study of regulatory T cells in long-lasting Graves disease. Time point specified: newly diagnosed GD, antithyroid drugs for less than 3 months. The TCR library was made from RNA that had been extracted from PBMCs in TRIzol. Library construction for TCR beta used iRepertoire HTBI primers and Arm-PCR of CDR3 regions. MiXCR was run by TCRdb on the multiplex PCR reads, yielding one entry per CDR3 protein. The sample consists of around 250,000 distinct CDR3 sequences, around a sixth of them appearing once. These records were also assigned to another study, of T cells in Graves' hyperthyroidism and ophthalmopathy.

The source material was peripheral blood mononuclear cells (PBMCs), sampled at new diagnosis, from a patient treated with antithyroid drugs. These TCRs come from a woman in her 30s with Graves disease.

Of note for this clonotype: A far larger clone is a single base away, which makes a read error likely. A read error is likely, as this CDR3 ends without the conserved phenylalanine or tryptophan. The chain recombines TRBV27 with TRBJ2-7; D might be TRBD1 (6 bases). The CDR3 loop spans 14 amino acids. From germline, CDR1 is MNHEY and CDR2 SMNVEV (reference sequence). V gave up 6 bases and J gave up 3 bases, with 15 bases separating them. The CDR3 bases are TGTGCCAGCAGCCCCCGGGACAAAATCTACGAGCAGTACCTC. It translates to CASSPRDKIYEQYL.

The J gene is TRBJ1-4, the V gene TRBV11-2, with unresolved D. Germline CDR1 is SGHAT and CDR2 is FQNNGV. The germline V and J ends were trimmed by 0 bases and 0 bases, with 8 bases remaining between them. The CDR3 has 16 residues. CDR3 bases: TGTGCCAGCAGCTTAGAGTACACAGCAACTAATGAAAAACTGTTTTTT. Its translation: CASSLEYTATNEKLFF. The entire variable domain, with the rest obtained from reference TRBV11-2 and TRBJ1-4, is as follows: EAGVAQSPRYKIIEKRQSVAFWCNPISGHATLYWYQQILGQGPKLLIQFQNNGVVDDSQLPKDRFSAERLKGVDSTLKIQPAKLEDSAVYLCASSLEYTATNEKLFFGSGTQLSVL.

The sample holds many counts of this clonotype. The chain is built from TRBV6-2 or TRBV6-3 and TRBJ1-1; no definite D call. The CDR3 has 12 amino acids. Germline V gene lookup returns CDR1 MNHEY and CDR2 SVGEGT. Deletions cut 5 bases from V and 1 base from J, with 5 bases between. The CDR3 nucleotides are TGTGCCAGCAGTGACTGGAACACTGAAGCTTTCTTT. It codes for CASSDWNTEAFF.

This clonotype has just a few counts. The genes are TRBV7-9 and TRBJ1-2, with TRBD1 as a possible D gene (5 bases). Germline CDR1 and CDR2: SEHNR and FQNEAQ (reference sequence). The V end lost 1 base, the J end lost 4 bases, and 13 bases lay between the germline ends. This CDR3 has 15 amino acids. CDR3 amino acids: CASSLVLEGPYGYTF. DNA of the CDR3: TGTGCCAGCAGCTTAGTGCTCGAGGGACCCTATGGCTACACCTTC. The full variable domain, with the rest looked up from reference TRBV7-9 and TRBJ1-2, is DTGVSQNPRHKITKRGQNVTFRCDPISEHNRLYWYRQTLGQGPEFLTYFQNEAQLEKSRLLSDRFSAERPKGSFSTLEIQRTEQGDSAMYLCASSLVLEGPYGYTFGSGTRLTVV.

The sample holds many counts of this clonotype. V and J are TRBV7-2 and TRBJ2-1; D unclear. CDR1 is SGHTA, CDR2 FQGNSA, per germline. The CDR3 covers 15 residues. Trimming took off 1 base at V and 7 bases at J, with 14 bases between the two ends. This CDR3 is CASSLVVEIGNEQFF. The CDR3 DNA is TGTGCCAGCAGCTTAGTAGTCGAGATTGGGAATGAGCAGTTCTTC.

This clonotype was seen many times. V usage is TRBV7-9 and J usage is TRBJ1-1; 9 positions agree with TRBD1. The junction had 8 bases not matched to a gene; V was cut back by 6 bases and J by 6 bases. This CDR3 has 14 residues. Germline values: CDR1 SEHNR, CDR2 FQNEAQ (reference sequence). The CDR3 reads CASSFTGGNPEAFF. CDR3 coding DNA: TGTGCCAGCAGTTTCACAGGGGGCAATCCTGAAGCTTTCTTT.

This clonotype was counted many times. This sequence joins TRBV4-1 and TRBJ1-5, with a possible D match to TRBD1 (6 bases). V shed 3 bases and J shed 5 bases, with 17 bases lying between them. This CDR3 contains 16 residues. CDR1 is MGHRA and CDR2 is YSYEKL in the germline V gene. The CDR3 DNA follows: TGCGCCAGCAGCCAGAACTACAGGGACCGGGATCAGCCCCAGCATTTT. It specifies CASSQNYRDRDQPQHF.

This clonotype was observed at least ten times. This chain uses TRBV5-1 with TRBJ2-1; the match to TRBD1 covers 7 bases. The CDR3 length is 15 residues. With V trimmed by 4 bases and J by 6 bases, 10 bases remained unmatched. Germline CDR1 reads SGHRS; CDR2 reads YFSETQ. The CDR3 spells CASSLRDSIFNEQFF. The CDR3 coding sequence is TGCGCCAGCAGCCTAAGGGACAGCATTTTCAATGAGCAGTTCTTC.

This clonotype was counted only a few times. The genes are TRBV6-2 or TRBV6-3 and TRBJ2-2; 9 bases map to TRBD2. The CDR3 is 23 residues long. Germline CDR1 is MNHEY and CDR2 is SVGEGT. With V trimmed by 2 bases and J by 2 bases, 24 bases remained unmatched. The CDR3 here is CASSYEIGYLAGVPNTNTGELFF. Here the CDR3 DNA reads TGTGCCAGCAGTTACGAAATCGGGTATTTAGCGGGGGTCCCGAATACTAACACCGGGGAGCTGTTTTTT.